These T cell receptor beta chains were read from a single sample in a study of PD-L1 blockade in urothelial cancer. Profiled with immunoSEQ multiplex PCR; TCRdb holds only in-frame clones, not every one. The profile shows about 79,000 clones, around 81% of them singletons. The sequenced sample was PBMCs, obtained around atezolizumab (anti-PD-L1) treatment. Every receptor here comes from a man in his forties or fifties with urothelial cancer. Each CDR3 is given with its conserved first and last residue. The D gene is left open where the match is weak. The listing skips clone size in some rows; elsewhere it reads once, few, many or a size class.

.,TRBJ1-1,TRBV11-2,.,14,TGTGCCAGCAGCTTAGAGGTCCCGAGCACTGAAGCTTTCTTT,CASSLEVPSTEAFF
TRBD1,TRBJ1-1,TRBV5-1,.,16,TGCGCCAGCAGCATACGGACAGGTTCGATGAACACTGAAGCTTTCTTT,CASSIRTGSMNTEAFF
.,TRBJ2-1,TRBV7-3,once,16,TGTGCCAGCAGCTTAGGTTTATTCGGGGTGAGAAATGAGCAGTTCTTC,CASSLGLFGVRNEQFF
TRBD2,TRBJ2-1,TRBV7-3,.,15,TGTGCCAGCAGCTTAGTAGCGGGAGCATACAATGAGCAGTTCTTC,CASSLVAGAYNEQFF
TRBD2,TRBJ2-5,TRBV7-2,.,15,TGTGCCAGCAGCTTCGTGGGGGGGATACAAGAGACCCAGTACTTC,CASSFVGGIQETQYF
TRBD2,TRBJ2-3,TRBV5-1,.,15,TGCGCCAGCAGCTCGACTAGCACTTCCACGGATACGCAGTATTTT,CASSSTSTSTDTQYF
TRBD2,TRBJ2-7,TRBV13,.,15,TGTGCCAGCAGCTTCGGGACTAGCGCATTTGACGAGCAGTACTTC,CASSFGTSAFDEQYF
TRBD1,TRBJ1-4,TRBV15,.,15,TGTGCCACCAGCTCGGGACAGGGGGGGACCGAAAAACTGTTTTTT,CATSSGQGGTEKLFF
TRBD1,TRBJ2-5,TRBV28,.,13,TGTGCCAGCAGGACAGGGGGCGGTGAGACCCAGTACTTC,CASRTGGGETQYF
.,TRBJ1-2,TRBV9,.,16,TGTGCCAGCACCCGTAGCCCCGAGACAGATCTGGGGGGCTACACCTTC,CASTRSPETDLGGYTF
TRBD1,TRBJ2-1,TRBV7-2,.,15,TGTGCCAGCAGCTTACGAGGACAGGATTACAATGAGCAGTTCTTC,CASSLRGQDYNEQFF
.,TRBJ1-1,TRBV2,.,14,TGTGCCAGCAGGGGACTAAGGGGGAACACTGAAGCTTTCTTT,CASRGLRGNTEAFF
.,TRBJ2-5,TRBV11-2,.,14,TGTGCCAGCAGCGCCGGGATACACCAAGAGACCCAGTACTTC,CASSAGIHQETQYF
.,TRBJ1-5,TRBV6-1,.,15,TGTGCCAGCAGTGAAGCCCCGGGGGGGGGTCAGCCCCAGCATTTT,CASSEAPGGGQPQHF
.,TRBJ2-4,TRBV7-9,once,14,TGTGCCAGCAGCTTAGGGATAGCTTGGGACATTCAGTACTTC,CASSLGIAWDIQYF
.,TRBJ1-1,TRBV27,.,13,TGTGCCAGCAGACAGGTATCAAGCACTGAAGCTTTCTTT,CASRQVSSTEAFF
.,TRBJ2-2,TRBV19,.,15,TGTGCCAGTAGTGTCAGGGCACAGGGCACCGGGGAGCTGTTTTTT,CASSVRAQGTGELFF
.,TRBJ1-4,TRBV5-1,.,14,TGCGCCAGCAAGCACTCCGGGACTAATGAAAAACTGTTTTTT,CASKHSGTNEKLFF
TRBD1,TRBJ1-1,TRBV18,.,14,TGTGCCAGCTCACCCGGACAGGGCTTCACTGAAGCTTTCTTT,CASSPGQGFTEAFF
TRBD2,TRBJ2-2,TRBV5-1,.,18,TGCGCCAGCAGCTTGTCGGCTTCGGGGGAGGGCCGAGCCGGGGAGCTGTTTTTT,CASSLSASGEGRAGELFF
.,TRBJ1-5,TRBV28,.,14,TGTGCCAGCAGTTATACAGGTAGCAATCAGCCCCAGCATTTT,CASSYTGSNQPQHF
.,TRBJ2-1,TRBV4-1,.,14,TGCGCCAGCAGCCAAGTGGAGTGGAGCCATGAGCAGTTCTTC,CASSQVEWSHEQFF
TRBD2,TRBJ2-7,TRBV28,.,12,TGTGCCAGCGTCGGACTAGTCTACGAGCAGTACTTC,CASVGLVYEQYF
.,TRBJ2-2,TRBV29-1,.,15,TGCAGCGTCCCGAAGTGGGGGGGCCAAACCGGGGAGCTGTTTTTT,CSVPKWGGQTGELFF
.,TRBJ1-5,TRBV5-7,once,13,TGTGCCAGCAGCTTGGCACGGGATCAGCCCCAGCATTTT,CASSLARDQPQHF
.,TRBJ2-4,TRBV27,.,16,TGTGCCAGCAGTTTAGCGGGGAACCTAGCCAAAAACATTCAGTACTTC,CASSLAGNLAKNIQYF
TRBD1,TRBJ2-7,TRBV6-5,once,15,TGTGCCAGCAGCCACCGGGACAGGGGGGCCTACGAGCAGTACTTC,CASSHRDRGAYEQYF
.,TRBJ1-1,TRBV28,.,15,TGTGCCAGCAGCTTTTCAGGGGTTTTTAACACTGAAGCTTTCTTT,CASSFSGVFNTEAFF
.,TRBJ1-1,TRBV30,.,12,TGTGCCTGGAGTGTCGATAGCACTGAAGCTTTCTTT,CAWSVDSTEAFF
TRBD1,TRBJ2-1,TRBV7-8,.,14,TGTGCCAGCAGCTCCCGACAGGGATACAATGAGCAGTTCTTC,CASSSRQGYNEQFF
TRBD2,TRBJ2-7,TRBV19,.,14,TGTGCCAGTAGTACCCAGACTAGCGGGTACGAGCAGTACTTC,CASSTQTSGYEQYF
TRBD1,TRBJ2-7,TRBV5-1,.,14,TGCGCCAGCAGCTCGACAGGGTCTTCCTACGAGCAGTACTTC,CASSSTGSSYEQYF
.,TRBJ1-5,TRBV21-1,.,13,TGTGCCAGCACAAGACTGAGCAATCAGCCCCAGCATTTT,CASTRLSNQPQHF
.,TRBJ1-1,TRBV7-9,few,15,TGTGCCAGCAGCCGATTGACCGCGACTAACACTGAAGCTTTCTTT,CASSRLTATNTEAFF
TRBD2,TRBJ2-3,TRBV14,.,17,TGTGCCAGCAGCCAGAGTGCGACTAGCGGGATCGCAGATACGCAGTATTTT,CASSQSATSGIADTQYF
.,TRBJ2-5,TRBV2,.,14,TGTGCCAGCACTTCTCGGGCAGGAGGAGAGACCCAGTACTTC,CASTSRAGGETQYF
TRBD1,TRBJ2-5,TRBV5-1,few,15,TGCGCCAGCAGCTTGGACAGGGGGGCTAGAGAGACCCAGTACTTC,CASSLDRGARETQYF
.,TRBJ2-3,TRBV28,.,14,TGTGCCAGTGGGACCCGACTAGAAGCAGATACGCAGTATTTT,CASGTRLEADTQYF
TRBD2,TRBJ2-1,TRBV7-9,few,14,TGTGCCAGCAGCCCCTCGGGACTATCAGTTGAGCAGTTCTTC,CASSPSGLSVEQFF